These 23 T cell receptor beta chains were sequenced from one sample in a study of blood T cell repertoires in COVID-19 (dated by TCRdb to about 2020). Library preparation employed the immunoSEQ multiplex PCR assay. TCRdb provides this immuneACCESS table in a form limited to in-frame rearrangements. Some clones are lacking; in checked studies, under half of them reflect an unresolved V gene, and why the rest are absent is not known. The sample table records 45,000 to 50,000 clones; approximately 80% of these occur just once. The ten largest clonotypes hold about 18% of the sample. The sequenced sample consisted of peripheral blood. The receptors come from a human donor with active or convalescent COVID-19. The donor label of this sample is uncertain.

The DNA of the CDR3 is TGTGCCAGCAGCCCCCAGGGCCGGGCAGATACGCAGTATTTT. This encodes CASSPQGRADTQYF. This chain uses TRBV7-9 with TRBJ2-3; D possibly corresponds to TRBD1 (5 bases). V lost 5 bases to trimming and J lost 4 bases, with 13 bases between them. This CDR3 comprises 14 residues. Germline CDR1 and CDR2: SEHNR and FQNEAQ (reference sequence). The complete variable domain, with remaining parts taken from reference TRBV7-9 and TRBJ2-3, reads DTGVSQNPRHKITKRGQNVTFRCDPISEHNRLYWYRQTLGQGPEFLTYFQNEAQLEKSRLLSDRFSAERPKGSFSTLEIQRTEQGDSAMYLCASSPQGRADTQYFGPGTRLTVL.

This CDR3 is CASSLSRGNGYTF. The DNA for the CDR3 is TGTGCCAGCAGTTTAAGCAGGGGTAACGGCTACACCTTC. The genes are TRBV6-5 and TRBJ1-2, with D perhaps matching TRBD1 (6 bases). With 4 bases removed from V and 8 bases from J, the gap between germline ends came to 14 bases. Germline values: CDR1 MNHEY, CDR2 SVGAGI. The CDR3 runs to 13 residues.

The gene calls are TRBV18 and TRBJ2-7, with 9 nucleotides matching TRBD1. CDR1 KGHSH and CDR2 LQKENI come from the germline V gene. The trim removed 3 bases at V and 5 bases at J, leaving 2 bases unmatched. The CDR3 covers 13 residues. CDR3 region: CASSPGTGNEQYF. The CDR3 region has the DNA TGTGCCAGCTCACCGGGGACAGGGAACGAGCAGTACTTC.

This chain links TRBV21-1 with TRBJ2-7; the DNA was not used to check the table's D call, TRBD1. TRBV21-1 is designated a pseudogene. The length of the CDR3 is 16 residues. In DNA form, the CDR3 reads TGTGCCAGCAGCAAACAGCAGGCATTTAGCTCCTACGAGCAGTACTTC. Residues: CASSKQQAFSSYEQYF.

The rearrangement uses TRBV9 and TRBJ2-7; a possible D gene is TRBD2 (6 bases). CDR3 length equals 15 residues. Per the germline V gene, CDR1 is SGDLS and CDR2 is YYNGEE. Trimming cost V 4 bases and J 7 bases, with 21 bases left between them. Written as DNA, the CDR3 is TGTGCCAGCAGCCCCCAGAGACTAGGCCGGGGTGAGCAGTACTTC. Translated: CASSPQRLGRGEQYF.

The chain is built from TRBV5-7 and TRBJ2-4, with 10 positions matching TRBD2. TRBV5-7 is an ORF, with its function uncertain. Trimming cost V 2 bases and J 0 bases; bases outside gene matches: 8. The CDR3 runs to 18 residues. The CDR3 bases are TGTGCCAGCAGCTTCAGGGGACTAGCGTACCTAGCCAAAAACATTCAGTACTTC. Translation: CASSFRGLAYLAKNIQYF.

This chain connects TRBV5-4 to TRBJ1-1; D gene unclear. Germline V lookup: CDR1 SGHNT, CDR2 YYREEE (reference sequence). The CDR3 length is 16 residues. V gave up 0 bases and J gave up 0 bases, with 12 bases separating them. Here the CDR3 DNA reads TGTGCCAGCAGCTTGGATAGAAGAAGTATGAACACTGAAGCTTTCTTT. Residues: CASSLDRRSMNTEAFF.

The chain is built from TRBV2 and TRBJ1-2; D might be TRBD1 (5 bases). This CDR3 spans 14 amino acids. Trimming left V 2 bases short and J 8 bases short, with 15 bases between. The germline gives CDR1 SNHLY, CDR2 FYNNEI. CDR3 residues: CASSEWLGGKGYTF. In nucleotides, the CDR3 is TGTGCCAGCAGTGAATGGTTGGGGGGAAAGGGCTACACCTTC.

The chain carries TRBV6-1 and TRBJ1-6; D is uncertain. CDR3 length: 14 amino acids. Germline V gene sequence: CDR1 MNHNS, CDR2 SASEGT. The V end lost 3 bases, the J end lost 0 bases, and 3 bases lay between the germline ends. The CDR3 DNA is TGTGCCAGCAGTGAGAGCTCCTATAATTCACCCCTCCACTTT. This encodes CASSESSYNSPLHF.

This clone was seen a single time. The V call is TRBV7-6, the J call TRBJ2-3; 7 bases are a match to TRBD1. Germline CDR1 SGHVS, CDR2 FNYEAQ. The CDR3 has 13 residues. V was pared by 7 bases and J by 5 bases, with 6 bases of the junction left unmatched. CDR3 in amino acids: CASNTGARDTQYF. CDR3 coding DNA: TGTGCCAGCAATACAGGGGCGAGAGATACGCAGTATTTT.

The rearrangement joins TRBV2 to TRBJ1-5, with a possible D match to TRBD1 (5 bases). Trimming removed 6 bases at V and 5 bases at J, with 17 bases between. The length of the CDR3 is 15 residues. Looked up from germline, CDR1 is SNHLY and CDR2 is FYNNEI. The CDR3 nucleotides read TGTGCCAGCAGCCGGACGGGAGGGGACGATCAGCCCCAGCATTTT. Encoded protein: CASSRTGGDDQPQHF.

This chain uses TRBV5-1 with TRBJ2-5; D perhaps matches TRBD1 (5 bases). Between the trimmed V and J ends, which lost 4 bases and 1 base, there was a span of 11 bases. The CDR3 contains 14 residues. Germline CDR1 is SGHRS and CDR2 is YFSETQ. CDR3 protein: CASSGLRGQETQYF. As DNA, the CDR3 is TGCGCCAGCAGCGGCTTAAGGGGCCAAGAGACCCAGTACTTC. Drawing the rest from reference TRBV5-1 and TRBJ2-5, the complete variable domain is KAGVTQTPRYLIKTRGQQVTLSCSPISGHRSVSWYQQTPGQGLQFLFEYFSETQRNKGNFPGRFSGRQFSNSRSEMNVSTLELGDSALYLCASSGLRGQETQYFGPGTRLLVL.

This clone was counted once. V usage is TRBV28 and J usage is TRBJ2-5; 8 bases are a match to TRBD1. The CDR3 consists of 18 residues. V lost 3 bases, J lost 5 bases, and 17 bases stayed unmatched. CDR1 MDHEN and CDR2 SYDVKM come from the germline V gene. The CDR3 protein is CASSFVPGQGLKGETQYF. The CDR3 nucleotides read TGTGCCAGCAGTTTCGTGCCCGGACAGGGCCTAAAGGGGGAGACCCAGTACTTC.

V gene TRBV19 combines with J gene TRBJ2-5; no clear D. Germline V lookup: CDR1 LNHDA, CDR2 SQIVND (reference sequence). The CDR3 sequence is 11 residues long. V dropped 3 bases and J dropped 5 bases, with 4 bases sitting between them. The CDR3 sequence is CASSMRETQYF. Here the CDR3 DNA reads TGTGCCAGTAGTATGAGGGAGACCCAGTACTTC. Supplemented by reference TRBV19 and TRBJ2-5, the full variable domain reads DGGITQSPKYLFRKEGQNVTLSCEQNLNHDAMYWYRQDPGQGLRLIYYSQIVNDFQKGDIAEGYSVSREKKESFPLTVTSAQKNPTAFYLCASSMRETQYFGPGTRLLVL.

DNA for the CDR3: TGTGCCAGCAGCCTCCCCAGGGGGGCAAGAGACACCGGGGAGCTGTTTTTT. Amino acid sequence: CASSLPRGARDTGELFF. V gene TRBV4-2 combines with J gene TRBJ2-2; tentatively, D is TRBD1 (7 bases). CDR1 and CDR2 from the germline V gene are LGHNA and YNFKEQ. Trimming removed 4 bases at V and 3 bases at J, with 18 bases between. The CDR3 totals 17 residues.

The rearrangement uses TRBV4-1 and TRBJ2-7, with D possibly TRBD1 on 5 matching bases. This CDR3 has 14 amino acids. V dropped 0 bases and J dropped 2 bases, with 8 bases sitting between them. Germline assignment: CDR1 MGHRA and CDR2 YSYEKL. Written as DNA, the CDR3 is TGCGCCAGCAGCCAAGATCAGGGAACCTACGAGCAGTACTTC. As protein: CASSQDQGTYEQYF.

CDR3 in DNA: TGTGCCAGTAGCCCGGGACAGGGCGACAATGAGCAGTTCTTC. Protein sequence: CASSPGQGDNEQFF. The gene calls are TRBV19 and TRBJ2-1; 9 bases line up with TRBD1. The CDR3 runs to 14 residues. With 6 bases clipped from V and 5 bases from J, the junction kept 5 bases outside the gene matches. Germline CDR1 reads LNHDA; CDR2 reads SQIVND (reference sequence).

The J gene is TRBJ2-2, the V gene TRBV9; tentatively, D is TRBD2 (6 bases). Germline loops: CDR1 SGDLS, CDR2 YYNGEE. V was cut by 4 bases and J by 5 bases, with 15 bases left in between. The CDR3 consists of 15 residues. The CDR3 bases are TGTGCCAGCAGCTTGGACTATCAAGGGACCGGGGAGCTGTTTTTT. The encoded protein is CASSLDYQGTGELFF.

The chain joins TRBV6-4 to TRBJ2-7, with TRBD2 identical over 11 bases. V gave up 10 bases and J gave up 5 bases; unmatched junction bases: 7. The CDR3 is 13 amino acids. CDR1 MRHNA and CDR2 SNTAGT come from the germline V gene. The CDR3 sequence: CAILSGRDHEQYF. The CDR3 bases are TGTGCCATTCTTAGCGGGAGGGACCACGAGCAGTACTTC.

This sequence joins TRBV5-1 and TRBJ2-1; possible D gene TRBD1, 6 bases. CDR3 length: 17 amino acids. Trimming left V 5 bases short and J 1 base short, with 19 bases between. Germline values: CDR1 SGHRS, CDR2 YFSETQ. CDR3 amino acids: CASRSGQWMTSYNEQFF. CDR3 coding DNA: TGCGCCAGCAGGAGCGGACAGTGGATGACTTCCTACAATGAGCAGTTCTTC.

Here the CDR3 DNA reads TGTGCCAGCAGCTACCCGGAGGTGGGAACCTACGAGCAGTACTTC. Residues: CASSYPEVGTYEQYF. V gene TRBV7-9 combines with J gene TRBJ2-7; D may be TRBD2 (5 bases). From germline, CDR1 is SEHNR and CDR2 FQNEAQ (reference sequence). Trimming took 4 bases from V and 2 from J, leaving 15 bases between them. The CDR3 consists of 15 residues.

This clone was detected once. The chain uses TRBV5-8 and TRBJ2-4; 8 bases agree with TRBD1. Germline V gene sequence: CDR1 SGHTS, CDR2 YDEGEE. The CDR3 length is 14 residues. Germline trimming cut 3 bases from V and 5 bases from J; bases unmatched to any gene: 4. The CDR3 nucleotides are TGTGCCAGCAGCTCCGGACAGGGAGAAAACATTCAGTACTTC. Residues: CASSSGQGENIQYF.

The V call is TRBV4-2, the J call TRBJ1-5; possibly TRBD1 for D (6 bases). CDR1 and CDR2 from the germline V gene are LGHNA and YNFKEQ. The ends were cut back, 8 bases at V and 6 bases at J, with 14 bases in the middle. The CDR3 has 13 amino acids. CDR3 nucleotide sequence: TGTGCCAGCGGACAACAGGGTGGTCAGCCCCAGCATTTT. This sequence encodes CASGQQGGQPQHF.